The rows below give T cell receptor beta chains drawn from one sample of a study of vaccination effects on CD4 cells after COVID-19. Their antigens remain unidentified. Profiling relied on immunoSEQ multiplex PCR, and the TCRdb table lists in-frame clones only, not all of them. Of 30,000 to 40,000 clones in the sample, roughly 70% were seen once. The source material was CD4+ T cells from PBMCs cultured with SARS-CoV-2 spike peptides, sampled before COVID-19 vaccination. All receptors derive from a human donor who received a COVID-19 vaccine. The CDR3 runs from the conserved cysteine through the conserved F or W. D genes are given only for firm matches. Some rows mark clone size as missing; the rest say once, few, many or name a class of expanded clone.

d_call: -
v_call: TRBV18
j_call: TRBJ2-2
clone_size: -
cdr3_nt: TGTGCCAGCTCAGGGCGGAACACCGGGGAGCTGTTTTTT
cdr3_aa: CASSGRNTGELFF

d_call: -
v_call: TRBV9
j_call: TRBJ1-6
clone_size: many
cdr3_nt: TGTGCCAGCAGCGTAGGGGGGGGTAATTCACCCCTCCACTTT
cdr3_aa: CASSVGGGNSPLHF

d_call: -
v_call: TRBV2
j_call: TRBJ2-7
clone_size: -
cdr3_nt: TGTGCCAGCGGCGGGCTGCGAGTCGGGACCGAGCAGTACTTC
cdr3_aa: CASGGLRVGTEQYF

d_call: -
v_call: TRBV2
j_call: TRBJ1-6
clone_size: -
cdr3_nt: TGTGCCAGCGATCGTGGCTCGGGGGCTCGCAATTCACCCCTCCACTTT
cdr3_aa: CASDRGSGARNSPLHF

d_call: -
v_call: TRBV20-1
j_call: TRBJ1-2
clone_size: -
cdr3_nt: TGCAGTGCGAATAGTGGAGGTGGCTACACCTTC
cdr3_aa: CSANSGGGYTF

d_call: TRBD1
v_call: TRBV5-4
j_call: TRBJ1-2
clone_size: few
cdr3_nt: TGTGCCAGCAGCCCGGGTATGGGACAGGGTGAGGGCTACACCTTC
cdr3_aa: CASSPGMGQGEGYTF

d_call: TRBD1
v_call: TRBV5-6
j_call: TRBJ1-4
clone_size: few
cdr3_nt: TGTGCCAGCAGCAGACAGGGGATGGGTGAAAAACTGTTTTTT
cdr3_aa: CASSRQGMGEKLFF

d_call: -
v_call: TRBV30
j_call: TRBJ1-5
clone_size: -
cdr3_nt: TGTGCCTGGAGTGTACCCAGTTCCTTGGGCAATCAGCCCCAGCATTTT
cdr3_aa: CAWSVPSSLGNQPQHF

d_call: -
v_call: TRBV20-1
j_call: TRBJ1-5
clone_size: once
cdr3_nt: TGCAGTGCTAGTCCCAGGGCCAGCAATCAGCCCCAGCATTTT
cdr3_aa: CSASPRASNQPQHF

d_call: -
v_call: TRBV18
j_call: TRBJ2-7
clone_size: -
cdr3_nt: TGTGCCAGCTCAGTACAAGGGGGACTCTCCTACGAGCAGTACTTC
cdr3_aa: CASSVQGGLSYEQYF

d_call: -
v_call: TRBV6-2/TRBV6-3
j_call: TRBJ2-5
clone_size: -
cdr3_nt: TGTGCCAGCAGCCCTTGGCGGGGAGTACAAGAGACCCAGTACTTC
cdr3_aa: CASSPWRGVQETQYF

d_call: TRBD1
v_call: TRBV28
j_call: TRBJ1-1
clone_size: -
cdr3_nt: TGTGCCAGCAGTTTCTTCAGGGGGGGAAACACTGAAGCTTTCTTT
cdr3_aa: CASSFFRGGNTEAFF

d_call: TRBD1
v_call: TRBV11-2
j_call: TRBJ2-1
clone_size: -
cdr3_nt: TGTGCCAGCAGCGTAGACTGGACAGGGGGCGGTGAGCAGTTCTTC
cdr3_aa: CASSVDWTGGGEQFF

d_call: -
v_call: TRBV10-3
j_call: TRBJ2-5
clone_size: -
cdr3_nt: TGTGCCATCAGTGACGGGGGGCGATCAGAGACCCAGTACTTC
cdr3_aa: CAISDGGRSETQYF

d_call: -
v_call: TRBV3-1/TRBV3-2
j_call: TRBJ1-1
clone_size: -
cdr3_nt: TGTGCCAGCAGCCAAGCGGGGGCCACTGAAGCTTTCTTT
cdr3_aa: CASSQAGATEAFF

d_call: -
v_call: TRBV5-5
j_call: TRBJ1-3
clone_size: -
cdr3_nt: TGTGCCAGCAGCTTGGACGGCGCCGGAAACACCATATATTTT
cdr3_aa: CASSLDGAGNTIYF

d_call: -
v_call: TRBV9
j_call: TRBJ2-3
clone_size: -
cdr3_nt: TGTGCCAGCAGAGGGAACAGTCACACAGATACGCAGTATTTT
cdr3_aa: CASRGNSHTDTQYF

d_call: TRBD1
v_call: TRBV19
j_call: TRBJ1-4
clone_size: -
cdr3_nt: TGTGCCAGTAGTCCGCGGCAGGGGGGAACAACTAATGAAAAACTGTTTTTT
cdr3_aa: CASSPRQGGTTNEKLFF

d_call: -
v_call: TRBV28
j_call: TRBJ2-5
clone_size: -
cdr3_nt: TGTGCCAGCAGTTTCGGGGCTCAGGTAGAGACCCAGTACTTC
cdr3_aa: CASSFGAQVETQYF

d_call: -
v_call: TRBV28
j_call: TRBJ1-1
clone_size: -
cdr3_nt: TGTGCCAGCAGTTTAGAAAGGCGTACTGAAGCTTTCTTT
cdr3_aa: CASSLERRTEAFF

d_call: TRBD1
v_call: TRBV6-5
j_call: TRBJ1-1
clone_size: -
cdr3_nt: TGTGCCAGCAGGAGACAGGGGAAGGGGAACACTGAAGCTTTCTTT
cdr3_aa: CASRRQGKGNTEAFF

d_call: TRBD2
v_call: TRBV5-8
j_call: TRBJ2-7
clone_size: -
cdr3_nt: TGTGCCAGCAGTCCCCCGTCCCCGGGGGGGGCCTCATCCGAGCAGTACTTC
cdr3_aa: CASSPPSPGGASSEQYF